These T cell receptor beta chains were read from a single sample in a study of blood T cell repertoires in COVID-19. The data were produced by immunoSEQ multiplex PCR, yet TCRdb's version contains in-frame clones alone and is incomplete. The table includes 200,000 to 250,000 clones, 80% to 90% detected once. Sequencing used peripheral blood. The source of these receptors is a man aged 25 to 45 with COVID-19, enrolled during active disease. Each CDR3 is given with its conserved first and last residue. A D gene is named only where the DNA matches it firmly. Size is omitted from some rows. Given values are once, few, many or a class for expanded clones.

clone size	V gene	J gene	D gene	CDR3 DNA	CDR3 protein
once	TRBV2	TRBJ2-2	TRBD2	TGTGCCAGAGCGGGGGGGCCGGGCACCGGGGAGCTGTTTTTT	CARAGGPGTGELFF
-	TRBV24-1	TRBJ2-3	-	TGTGCCACCAGTGACCAGCTACGAAAGGGACTAGATACGCAGTATTTT	CATSDQLRKGLDTQYF
-	TRBV19	TRBJ2-7	TRBD1	TGTGCCAGCCACGGACAGGGGCTCGAGCAGTACTTC	CASHGQGLEQYF
-	TRBV6-1	TRBJ1-6	-	TGTGCCAGCAGTGAAGTGGACAGTTCACCCCTCCACTTT	CASSEVDSSPLHF
-	TRBV5-6	TRBJ2-1	-	TGTGCCAGCAGACCGACCGGGACTTTCAATGAGCAGTTCTTC	CASRPTGTFNEQFF
-	TRBV2	TRBJ2-2	TRBD2	TGTGCCAGCATCCCGGGACTAGTGGAGACCGGGGAGCTGTTTTTT	CASIPGLVETGELFF
-	TRBV14	TRBJ2-5	TRBD2	TGTGCCAGCAGCCGCCTCGGGACTAGCGGGAGATTGGAGACCCAGTACTTC	CASSRLGTSGRLETQYF
-	TRBV7-2	TRBJ1-3	-	TGTGCCAGCAGCCCCCCCCCGGACAGAAACACCATATATTTT	CASSPPPDRNTIYF
-	TRBV2	TRBJ1-2	TRBD1	TGTGCCAGCAGTCAACGACAGGGATCTAACTATGGCTACACCTTC	CASSQRQGSNYGYTF
-	TRBV3-1/TRBV3-2	TRBJ2-3	TRBD2	TGTGCCAGCAGCCAAGATCATGGTAGGGGCGGGAGTGTCGCAGATACGCAGTATTTT	CASSQDHGRGGSVADTQYF
-	TRBV4-3	TRBJ2-3	TRBD1	TGCGCCAGCAGCCTGAACCCGACAGGGACAGATACGCAGTATTTT	CASSLNPTGTDTQYF
-	TRBV5-4	TRBJ2-3	-	TGTGCCAGCAGCTTGCCAGGGACAGATACGCAGTATTTT	CASSLPGTDTQYF
once	TRBV27	TRBJ1-1	TRBD1	TGTGCCAGCAGTTTATGGCGCAGGGGGCTAAGTTTCATGAACACTGAAGCTTTCTTT	CASSLWRRGLSFMNTEAFF
-	TRBV25-1	TRBJ2-7	TRBD1	TGTGCCAGCAGTGGTAGGGGGACAGATCTATCGCGCTACGAGCAGTACTTC	CASSGRGTDLSRYEQYF
-	TRBV10-3	TRBJ2-5	-	TGTGCCATCCGAGAGGGCACCGGTCAGGAGACCCAGTACTTC	CAIREGTGQETQYF
-	TRBV3-1/TRBV3-2	TRBJ2-7	-	TGTGCCAGCAGCCAGACCGGGAGCTACGAGCAGTACTTC	CASSQTGSYEQYF
few	TRBV6-5	TRBJ2-7	TRBD1	TGTGCCAGCACCACCGGACAGGGAGCCCTCTACGAGCAGTACTTC	CASTTGQGALYEQYF
-	TRBV11-2	TRBJ2-1	TRBD1	TGTGCCAGCAGCTTTAGTAGGGGGCAGGTATATGAGCAGTTCTTC	CASSFSRGQVYEQFF
-	TRBV19	TRBJ2-1	-	TGTGCCAGTATTCTCGTGTGGGCTACACATGAGCAGTTCTTC	CASILVWATHEQFF
few	TRBV12-3/TRBV12-4	TRBJ1-2	TRBD1	TGTGCCAGCAGTTTAAACAGGGGTGTGGGCTACACCTTC	CASSLNRGVGYTF
-	TRBV7-9	TRBJ1-2	-	TGTGCCAGCAGGCCTACAGGGTGGACGTACACCTTC	CASRPTGWTYTF
-	TRBV5-4	TRBJ1-1	TRBD1	TGTGCCAGCAGCTTAGGGGGCTCGTGGGGAGCGCACACTGAAGCTTTCTTT	CASSLGGSWGAHTEAFF
once	TRBV2	TRBJ1-1	-	TGTGCCAGCAGCGTCCAGGGCACTGAAGCTTTCTTT	CASSVQGTEAFF
-	TRBV19	TRBJ1-3	-	TGTGCCAGTCGACAGCCCGAACTCGCTGGAAACACCATATATTTT	CASRQPELAGNTIYF
-	TRBV24-1	TRBJ1-2	-	TGTGCCACCAGTGACCCCTTCACAGGGAACTATGGCTACACCTTC	CATSDPFTGNYGYTF
many	TRBV24-1	TRBJ2-2	TRBD2	TGTGCCACCAGTGAACCGACTAGCGGGGGGTTGCACGGGGAGCTGTTTTTT	CATSEPTSGGLHGELFF
once	TRBV29-1	TRBJ2-1	TRBD2	TGCAGAGTGGTCTCGGGACTAGCGGGAGACAATGAGCAGTTCTTC	CRVVSGLAGDNEQFF
-	TRBV7-2	TRBJ2-1	TRBD1	TGTGCCAGCAGCTTAGCCCGCTCCGGGACAGGGAGGAATGAGCAGTTCTTC	CASSLARSGTGRNEQFF
-	TRBV7-9	TRBJ2-1	TRBD2	TGTGCCAGCAGCTTAGGACTAGCGGACAATGAGCAGTTCTTC	CASSLGLADNEQFF
once	TRBV28	TRBJ1-1	TRBD1	TGTGCCAGCAGTTGGGACAGAAGGAGAACTGAAGCTTTCTTT	CASSWDRRRTEAFF
-	TRBV29-1	TRBJ2-1	TRBD2	TGCAGCGTTGAAGGGTGGCTAGCGGGAGGGCCACATGAGCAGTTCTTC	CSVEGWLAGGPHEQFF
-	TRBV7-9	TRBJ2-7	TRBD2	TGTGCCAGCAGCCAAGCGGGGTCGGGGCTCCTCCGGACCGAGCAGTACTTC	CASSQAGSGLLRTEQYF
-	TRBV18	TRBJ1-2	TRBD1	TGTGCCAGCTCACAGGGACAGGGGAAGGGATACTATGGCTACACCTTC	CASSQGQGKGYYGYTF
-	TRBV5-6	TRBJ2-1	-	TGTGCCAGCAGCTTGTGGGGGACAAAGCAGTTCTTC	CASSLWGTKQFF
-	TRBV19	TRBJ2-7	TRBD1	TGTGCCAGTAGGGAGACTGGGACAGGGGAGAAGCAGTACTTC	CASRETGTGEKQYF
-	TRBV24-1	TRBJ2-1	-	TGTGCCACCAGTGATTCCACAGTGGATGAGCAGTTCTTC	CATSDSTVDEQFF
-	TRBV19	TRBJ1-5	-	TGTGCCAGTAGTATTGGTAGTCAGCCCCAGCATTTT	CASSIGSQPQHF
once	TRBV5-1	TRBJ1-5	TRBD1	TGCGCCAGCAGCCCGCAACGCGTCATCAGGGGGCAGGATAGCAATCAGCCCCAGCATTTT	CASSPQRVIRGQDSNQPQHF
-	TRBV25-1	TRBJ1-1	TRBD1	TGTGCCAGCAGTGAGGCAGGGGGCTATGTTACTGAAGCTTTCTTT	CASSEAGGYVTEAFF
few	TRBV4-3	TRBJ1-3	-	TGCGCCAGCAGCCACCAAAGGAGGGGCGGTGGAAACACCATATATTTT	CASSHQRRGGGNTIYF
-	TRBV27	TRBJ2-2	TRBD1	TGTGCCAGCAGTCTTATATGGACAGGAAGGGTCGGGGAGCTGTTTTTT	CASSLIWTGRVGELFF
-	TRBV18	TRBJ1-2	-	TGTGCCAGCTCACCCCCAGGGGCGTATGGCTACACCTTC	CASSPPGAYGYTF
once	TRBV6-6	TRBJ1-2	TRBD1	TGTGCCAGCAGCACGACAGGGAACCACTATGGCTACACCTTC	CASSTTGNHYGYTF
few	TRBV2	TRBJ2-7	-	TGTGCCAGCAGTGGGACTTATCTTATGTCCTACGAGCAGTACTTC	CASSGTYLMSYEQYF
-	TRBV11-2	TRBJ2-6	-	TGTGCCAGCAGCTCCCCCACAGGGGCCAACGTCCTGACTTTC	CASSSPTGANVLTF
once	TRBV19	TRBJ1-5	-	TGTGCCAGTAACTCCTTCACCCGGGGCAATCAGCCCCAGCATTTT	CASNSFTRGNQPQHF